This T cell receptor (beta chain) was documented in a study of shared clonotypes between healthy human individuals. Study-wide context: Participating donors consisted of two women and a few men aged 18 to 49.

The V end was cut by 7 bases, the J end by 7 bases, with 14 bases between. This CDR3 has 12 amino acids. CDR1 MNHEY and CDR2 SVGAGI come from the germline V gene. The donors, healthy adults who were HIV-negative, had experienced no recent acute infections or vaccinations. An assay was performed, and its level was deep. The sequencing of unsorted PBMC DNA took place on ten immunoSEQ deep assay plates. Data came from immunoSEQ multiplex PCR; TCRdb stores just in-frame clones and leaves some out. The table has about 560,000 clones, around 81% seen once; the top ten hold around 11%. Source material: PBMCs. This clonotype was obtained from a woman in her thirties or forties in good health. Some clones in this sample may be carry-over from other donors' samples. The chain is built from TRBV6-5 and TRBJ2-7, with a possible D match to TRBD2 (5 bases). The CDR3 region is CASTNRPGEQYF. As DNA, the CDR3 is TGTGCCAGCACCAACCGGCCGGGGGAGCAGTACTTC.